These 13 T cell receptor beta chains were all obtained from the same sample, sequenced in a study of blood T cell repertoires in COVID-19. Sequenced by immunoSEQ multiplex PCR; TCRdb stores in-frame clones only, minus some. The sample has approximately 85,000 clones; approximately 89% are singletons. Input material: peripheral blood. These receptors were collected from a man aged 50 to 59 with acute or convalescent COVID-19.

V is TRBV4-2 and J is TRBJ2-5, with TRBD2 matching 11 bases. The CDR3 is 15 residues long. The germline V gene encodes CDR1 LGHNA and CDR2 YNFKEQ. With 4 bases clipped from V and 4 bases from J, the junction kept 5 bases outside the gene matches. The CDR3 DNA is TGTGCCAGCAGCCCTCTAGCGGGGGGCGGAGAGACCCAGTACTTC. It translates to CASSPLAGGGETQYF.

This clone was seen just once. The chain is built from TRBV7-9 and TRBJ1-1; no clear D. The V and J ends lost 3 bases and 4 bases respectively, with 15 bases between them. The CDR3 length is 15 residues. CDR1 and CDR2 (germline): SEHNR, FQNEAQ (reference sequence). Here the CDR3 reads CASSFPLQRPTEAFF. The CDR3 coding sequence is TGTGCCAGCAGCTTCCCTCTCCAGAGGCCCACTGAAGCTTTCTTT.

The V and J genes are TRBV2 and TRBJ1-5; maybe TRBD1 (5 bases). The CDR3 is 15 amino acids. The ends were cut back, 6 bases at V and 0 bases at J, with 12 bases in the middle. Germline CDR1 reads SNHLY; CDR2 reads FYNNEI. CDR3 protein: CASRSQGNSNQPQHF. The CDR3 DNA is TGTGCCAGCAGGTCCCAGGGAAATAGCAATCAGCCCCAGCATTTT.

The chain links TRBV5-1 to TRBJ1-5, with a possible D match to TRBD1 (5 bases). The germline V and J ends were trimmed by 6 bases and 0 bases, with 13 bases remaining between them. This CDR3 is built from 15 residues. The germline V gene has CDR1 SGHRS and CDR2 YFSETQ. The CDR3 region has the DNA TGCGCCAGCAAGGAGGGGTGGGGTAGCAATCAGCCCCAGCATTTT. This gives the protein CASKEGWGSNQPQHF.

The chain combines TRBV9 with TRBJ2-7; TRBD1 aligns across 9 bases. The V and J ends lost 2 bases and 5 bases, in that order; junction bases with no gene match: 5. CDR3 length: 14 amino acids. Germline-derived CDR1 and CDR2 are SGDLS and YYNGEE. The CDR3 DNA sequence: TGTGCCAGCAGCGTGGGGACAGGGACCCACGAGCAGTACTTC. Encoded protein: CASSVGTGTHEQYF.

The gene calls are TRBV30 and TRBJ1-1, with 9 bases that match TRBD1. V dropped 1 base and J dropped 9; count of bases not matched to a gene: 6. The CDR3 extends over 13 amino acids. Germline CDR1 reads GTSNPN; CDR2 reads SVGIG (reference sequence). The CDR3: CAWSAGTGYKAFF. The CDR3 nucleotides are TGTGCCTGGAGTGCCGGGACAGGGTACAAAGCTTTCTTT.

The chain recombines TRBV3-1 (or the pseudogene TRBV3-2) with TRBJ2-7; D might be TRBD1 (5 bases). With 3 bases removed from V and 7 bases from J, the gap between germline ends came to 16 bases. CDR3 length equals 14 residues. Germline CDR1 LGHDT, CDR2 YNNKEL (reference sequence). CDR3 in DNA: TGTGCCAGCAGCCACGCAGGGCCCACACAGGAGCAGTACTTC. This gives the protein CASSHAGPTQEQYF.

The chain recombines TRBV5-5 with TRBJ2-5, with 11 positions matching TRBD1. The CDR3 contains 15 residues. In germline, CDR1 is SGHKS, CDR2 YYEKEE (reference sequence). Trimming removed 0 bases from V and 4 bases from J; junction bases left unmatched: 2. CDR3 loop: CASSLGGQGGETQYF. DNA for the CDR3: TGTGCCAGCAGCTTGGGGGGACAGGGGGGAGAGACCCAGTACTTC.

The CDR3 DNA follows: TGTGCCACCAGCAGAGTCCCCTCCGGGGAGCTGTTTTTT. Translation gives CATSRVPSGELFF. The chain carries TRBV15 and TRBJ2-2, with no clear D. The CDR3 has 13 residues. CDR1 is LNHNV, CDR2 YYDKDF, per germline (reference sequence). The V and J ends lost 1 base and 6 bases respectively, with 6 bases between them.

The rearrangement uses TRBV2 and TRBJ2-4; 7 nucleotides agree with TRBD1. The CDR3 runs 14 residues. The V gene end was trimmed by 6 bases and the J gene end by 4 bases; junction bases not matched to a gene: 6. Looked up from germline, CDR1 is SNHLY and CDR2 is FYNNEI. CDR3: CASREGQSKNIQYF. The CDR3 DNA reads TGTGCCAGCAGAGAGGGACAGTCGAAAAACATTCAGTACTTC.

The chain recombines TRBV5-1 with TRBJ1-1; D is unresolved. Germline CDR1 SGHRS, CDR2 YFSETQ. There are 13 residues in the CDR3. Trimming shortened V by 0 bases and J by 5 bases, and 8 bases separated the two germline ends. The CDR3 here is CASSLAGRTEAFF. In DNA form, the CDR3 reads TGCGCCAGCAGCTTGGCCGGGAGGACTGAAGCTTTCTTT. The full variable domain, its missing parts supplied by reference TRBV5-1 and TRBJ1-1, is KAGVTQTPRYLIKTRGQQVTLSCSPISGHRSVSWYQQTPGQGLQFLFEYFSETQRNKGNFPGRFSGRQFSNSRSEMNVSTLELGDSALYLCASSLAGRTEAFFGQGTRLTVV.

The chain couples TRBV5-1 to TRBJ2-3, with TRBD2 matching over 10 bases. After removal of 3 bases from V and 6 bases from J, the junction contained 7 bases not matched to a gene. The CDR3 totals 15 residues. Germline values: CDR1 SGHRS, CDR2 YFSETQ. The CDR3 is CASSSQAGGPDTQYF. The CDR3 bases are TGCGCCAGCAGCTCCCAAGCGGGGGGGCCTGATACGCAGTATTTT.

The V and J genes are TRBV19 and TRBJ2-4; no reliable D call. This CDR3 has 14 residues. V was pared by 3 bases and J by 3 bases, with 9 bases between. Germline V gives CDR1 LNHDA, CDR2 SQIVND (reference sequence). The CDR3 here is CASSIGGSKNIQYF. The CDR3 region has the DNA TGTGCCAGTAGTATTGGCGGCAGCAAAAACATTCAGTACTTC.